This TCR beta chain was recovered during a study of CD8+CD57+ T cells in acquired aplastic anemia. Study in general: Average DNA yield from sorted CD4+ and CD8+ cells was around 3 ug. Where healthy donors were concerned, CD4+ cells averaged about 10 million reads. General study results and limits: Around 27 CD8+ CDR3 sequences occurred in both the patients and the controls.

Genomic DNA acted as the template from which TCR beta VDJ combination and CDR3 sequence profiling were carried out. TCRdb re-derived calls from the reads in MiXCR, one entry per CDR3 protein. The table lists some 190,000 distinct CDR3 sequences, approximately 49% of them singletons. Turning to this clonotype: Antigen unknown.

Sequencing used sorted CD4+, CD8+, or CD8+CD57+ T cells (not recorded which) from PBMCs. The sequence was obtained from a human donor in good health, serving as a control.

This CDR3 is CASSFKTGSNYGYTF. CDR3 sequence (DNA): TGTGCCAGTAGTTTCAAGACAGGAAGTAACTATGGCTACACCTTC. This chain connects TRBV19 to TRBJ1-2; D might be TRBD1 (6 bases). This CDR3 has 15 amino acids. Looked up from germline, CDR1 is LNHDA and CDR2 is SQIVND (reference sequence). V shed 5 bases and J shed 1 base, with 14 bases lying between them.